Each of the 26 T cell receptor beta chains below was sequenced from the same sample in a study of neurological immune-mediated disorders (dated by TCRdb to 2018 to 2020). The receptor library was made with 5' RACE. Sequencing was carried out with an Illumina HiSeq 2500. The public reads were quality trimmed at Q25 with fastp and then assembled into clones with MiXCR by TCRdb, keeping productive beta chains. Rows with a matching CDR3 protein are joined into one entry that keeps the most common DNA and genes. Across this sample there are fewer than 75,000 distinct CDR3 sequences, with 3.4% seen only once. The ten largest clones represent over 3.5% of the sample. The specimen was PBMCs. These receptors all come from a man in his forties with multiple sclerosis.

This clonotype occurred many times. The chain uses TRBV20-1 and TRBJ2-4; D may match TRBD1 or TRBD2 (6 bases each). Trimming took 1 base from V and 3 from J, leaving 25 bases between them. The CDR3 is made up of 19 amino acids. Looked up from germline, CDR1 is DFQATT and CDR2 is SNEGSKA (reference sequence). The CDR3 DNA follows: TGCAGTGCTAGAGGGGCAGGCGAACCCTTGAGGGGGGTCAAAAACATTCAGTACTTC. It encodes CSARGAGEPLRGVKNIQYF.

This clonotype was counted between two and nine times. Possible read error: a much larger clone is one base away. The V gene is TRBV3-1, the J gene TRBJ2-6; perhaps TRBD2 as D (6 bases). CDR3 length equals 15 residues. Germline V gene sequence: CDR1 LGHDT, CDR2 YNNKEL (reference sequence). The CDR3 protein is CASSQGSGGAKVLTF. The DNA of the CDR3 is TGTGCCAGCAGCCAAGGTAGCGGTGGGGCCAAAGTCCTGACTTTC.

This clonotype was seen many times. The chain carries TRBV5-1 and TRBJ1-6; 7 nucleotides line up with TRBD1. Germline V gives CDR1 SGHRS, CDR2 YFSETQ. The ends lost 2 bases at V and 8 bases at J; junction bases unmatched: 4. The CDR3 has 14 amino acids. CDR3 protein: CASSFQGGDSPLHF. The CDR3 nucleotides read TGCGCCAGCAGCTTTCAGGGGGGCGATTCACCCCTCCACTTT.

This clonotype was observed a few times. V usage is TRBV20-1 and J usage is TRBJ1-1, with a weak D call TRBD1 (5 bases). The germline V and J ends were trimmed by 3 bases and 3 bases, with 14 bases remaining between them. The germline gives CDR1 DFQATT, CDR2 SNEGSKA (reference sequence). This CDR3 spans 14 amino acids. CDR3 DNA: TGCAGTGCTAGTGAGAGGGACGGGGACACTGAAGCTTTCTTT. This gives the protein CSASERDGDTEAFF.

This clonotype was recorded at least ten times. In DNA, the CDR3 is TGTGCCAGCAGTTTCGAGGGGAGCAATCAGCCCCAGCATTTT. Translation gives CASSFEGSNQPQHF. The rearrangement uses TRBV12-3 or TRBV12-4 and TRBJ1-5, with D tentatively TRBD1 (5 bases). This CDR3 has 14 amino acids. Trimming took 3 bases from V and 1 from J, leaving 7 bases between them.

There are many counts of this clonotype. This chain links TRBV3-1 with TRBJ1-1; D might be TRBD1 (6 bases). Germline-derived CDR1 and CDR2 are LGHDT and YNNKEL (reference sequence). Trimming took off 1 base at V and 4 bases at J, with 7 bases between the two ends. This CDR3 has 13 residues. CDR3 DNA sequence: TGTGCCAGCAGCCAAGTCAGGGGCACTGAAGCTTTCTTT. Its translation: CASSQVRGTEAFF.

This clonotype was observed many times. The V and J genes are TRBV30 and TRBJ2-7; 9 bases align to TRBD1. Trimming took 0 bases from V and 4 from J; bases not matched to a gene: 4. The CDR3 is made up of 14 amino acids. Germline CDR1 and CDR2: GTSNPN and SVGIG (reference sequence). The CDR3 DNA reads TGTGCCTGGAGTGTTGGGACAGGGACGTACGAGCAGTACTTC. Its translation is CAWSVGTGTYEQYF.

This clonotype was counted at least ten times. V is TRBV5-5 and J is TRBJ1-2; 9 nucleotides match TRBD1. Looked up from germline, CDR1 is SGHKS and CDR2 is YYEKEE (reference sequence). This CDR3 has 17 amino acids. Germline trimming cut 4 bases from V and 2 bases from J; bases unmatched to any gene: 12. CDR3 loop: CASSHTMGGQGNYGYTF. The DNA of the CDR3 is TGTGCCAGCAGCCACACCATGGGAGGACAGGGGAACTATGGCTACACCTTC.

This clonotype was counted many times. The CDR3: CASSLNYGYTF. The CDR3 nucleotides are TGTGCCAGCAGCCTAAACTATGGCTACACCTTC. The chain recombines TRBV3-1 with TRBJ1-2; D ambiguous. CDR1 and CDR2 from the germline V gene are LGHDT and YNNKEL (reference sequence). This CDR3 is 11 amino acids long. The V gene lost 4 bases and the J gene lost 2 bases, with 2 bases spanning the gap.

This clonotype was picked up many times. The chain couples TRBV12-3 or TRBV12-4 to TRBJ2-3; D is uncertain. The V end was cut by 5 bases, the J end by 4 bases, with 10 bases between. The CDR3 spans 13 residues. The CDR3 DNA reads TGTGCCAGCAGTCCCTTGGGTTCAGATACGCAGTATTTT. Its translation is CASSPLGSDTQYF.

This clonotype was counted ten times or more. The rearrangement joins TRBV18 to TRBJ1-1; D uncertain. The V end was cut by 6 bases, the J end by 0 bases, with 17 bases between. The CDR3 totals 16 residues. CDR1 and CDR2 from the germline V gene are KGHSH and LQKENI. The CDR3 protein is CASSWVSVRLNTEAFF. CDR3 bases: TGTGCCAGCTCGTGGGTTTCGGTTAGATTGAACACTGAAGCTTTCTTT.

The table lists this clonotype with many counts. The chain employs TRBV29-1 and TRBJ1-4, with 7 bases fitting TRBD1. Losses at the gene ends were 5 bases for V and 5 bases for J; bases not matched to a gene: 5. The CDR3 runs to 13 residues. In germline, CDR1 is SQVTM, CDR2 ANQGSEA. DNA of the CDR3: TGCAGCGTTAAGGGGGCTGGGAATGAAAAACTGTTTTTT. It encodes CSVKGAGNEKLFF. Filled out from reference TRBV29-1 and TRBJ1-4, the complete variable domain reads SAVISQKPSRDICQRGTSLTIQCQVDSQVTMMFWYRQQPGQSLTLIATANQGSEATYESGFVIDKFPISRPNLTFSTLTVSNMSPEDSSIYLCSVKGAGNEKLFFGSGTQLSVL.

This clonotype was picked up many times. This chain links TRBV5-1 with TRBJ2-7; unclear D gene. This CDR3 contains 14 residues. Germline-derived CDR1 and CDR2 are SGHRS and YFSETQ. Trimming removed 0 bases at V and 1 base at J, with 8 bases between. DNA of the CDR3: TGCGCCAGCAGCTTGGTCCCGGAATCCTACGAGCAGTACTTC. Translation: CASSLVPESYEQYF.

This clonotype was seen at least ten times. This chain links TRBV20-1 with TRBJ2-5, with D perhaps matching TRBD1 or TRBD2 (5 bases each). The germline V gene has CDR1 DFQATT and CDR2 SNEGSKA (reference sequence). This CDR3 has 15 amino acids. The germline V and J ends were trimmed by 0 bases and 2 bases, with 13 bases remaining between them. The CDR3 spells CSAREWGSLQETQYF. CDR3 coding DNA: TGCAGTGCTAGAGAATGGGGGAGCCTTCAAGAGACCCAGTACTTC.

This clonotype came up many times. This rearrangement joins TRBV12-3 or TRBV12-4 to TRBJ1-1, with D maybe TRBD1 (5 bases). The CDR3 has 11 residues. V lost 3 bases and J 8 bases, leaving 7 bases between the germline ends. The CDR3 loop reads CASSFWGEAFF. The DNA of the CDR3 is TGTGCCAGCAGTTTTTGGGGGGAAGCTTTCTTT.

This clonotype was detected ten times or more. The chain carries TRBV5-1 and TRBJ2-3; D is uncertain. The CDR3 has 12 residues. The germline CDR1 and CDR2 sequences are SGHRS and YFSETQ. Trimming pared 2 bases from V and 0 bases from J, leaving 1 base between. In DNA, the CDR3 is TGCGCCAGCAGCTTTAGCACAGATACGCAGTATTTT. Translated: CASSFSTDTQYF. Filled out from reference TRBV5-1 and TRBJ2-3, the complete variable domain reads KAGVTQTPRYLIKTRGQQVTLSCSPISGHRSVSWYQQTPGQGLQFLFEYFSETQRNKGNFPGRFSGRQFSNSRSEMNVSTLELGDSALYLCASSFSTDTQYFGPGTRLTVL.

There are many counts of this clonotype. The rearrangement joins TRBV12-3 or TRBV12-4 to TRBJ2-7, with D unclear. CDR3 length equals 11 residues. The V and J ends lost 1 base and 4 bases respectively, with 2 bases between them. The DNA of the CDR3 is TGTGCCAGCAGTTTAGAATACGAGCAGTACTTC. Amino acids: CASSLEYEQYF.

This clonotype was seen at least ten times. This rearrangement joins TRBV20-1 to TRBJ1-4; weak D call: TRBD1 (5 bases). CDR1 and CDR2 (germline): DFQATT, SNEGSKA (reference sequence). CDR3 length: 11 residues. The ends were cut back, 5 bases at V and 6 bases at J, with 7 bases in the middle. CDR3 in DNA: TGCAGTGCTCGGGGCCATGAAAAACTGTTTTTT. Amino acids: CSARGHEKLFF.

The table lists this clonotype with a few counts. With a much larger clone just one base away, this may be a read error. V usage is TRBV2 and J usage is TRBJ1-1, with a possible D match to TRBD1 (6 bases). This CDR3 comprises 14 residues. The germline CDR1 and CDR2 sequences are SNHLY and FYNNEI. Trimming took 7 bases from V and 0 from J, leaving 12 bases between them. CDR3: CASKYRVVNTEAFF. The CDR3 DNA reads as TGTGCCAGCAAATACAGGGTGGTGAACACTGAAGCTTTCTTT.

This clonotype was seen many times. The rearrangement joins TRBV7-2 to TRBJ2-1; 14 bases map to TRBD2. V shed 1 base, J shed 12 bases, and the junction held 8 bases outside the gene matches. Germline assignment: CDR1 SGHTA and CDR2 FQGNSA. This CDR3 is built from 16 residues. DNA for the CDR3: TGTGCCAGCAGCTTAGGAGGGACTAGCGGGAGAGAGGGGCAGTTCTTC. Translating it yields CASSLGGTSGREGQFF. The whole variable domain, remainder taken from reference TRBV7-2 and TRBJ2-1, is GAGVSQSPSNKVTEKGKDVELRCDPISGHTALYWYRQSLGQGLEFLIYFQGNSAPDKSGLPSDRFSAERTGGSVSTLTIQRTQQEDSAVYLCASSLGGTSGREGQFFGPGTRLTVL.

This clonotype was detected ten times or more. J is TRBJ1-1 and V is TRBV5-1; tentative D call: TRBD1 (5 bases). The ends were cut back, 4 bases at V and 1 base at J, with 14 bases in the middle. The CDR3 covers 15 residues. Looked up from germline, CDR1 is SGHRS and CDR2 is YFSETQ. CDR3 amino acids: CASSPRAAGNTEAFF. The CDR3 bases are TGCGCCAGCAGCCCCAGGGCAGCGGGGAACACTGAAGCTTTCTTT.

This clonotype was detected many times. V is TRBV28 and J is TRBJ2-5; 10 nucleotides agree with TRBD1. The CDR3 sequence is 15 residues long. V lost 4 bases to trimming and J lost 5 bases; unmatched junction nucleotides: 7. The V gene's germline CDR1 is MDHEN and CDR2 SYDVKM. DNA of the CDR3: TGTGCCAGCAGTTCAGGGACAGGGGATGGGGAGACCCAGTACTTC. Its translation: CASSSGTGDGETQYF.

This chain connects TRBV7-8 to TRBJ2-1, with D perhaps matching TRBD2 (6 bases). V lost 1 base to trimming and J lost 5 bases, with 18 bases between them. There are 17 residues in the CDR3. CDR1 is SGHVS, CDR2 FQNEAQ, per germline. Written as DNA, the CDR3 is TGTGCCAGCAGCTTAGAGATGCTTGGGGGGAGGAACAATGAGCAGTTCTTC. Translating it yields CASSLEMLGGRNNEQFF.

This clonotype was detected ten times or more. CDR3 amino acids: CASSLNREGNIQYF. The CDR3 DNA follows: TGTGCCAGCAGTCTGAACAGGGAGGGAAACATTCAGTACTTC. The chain carries TRBV12-3 or TRBV12-4 and TRBJ2-4; possible D gene TRBD2, 7 bases. V was cut by 5 bases and J by 6 bases, with 14 bases left in between. This CDR3 region has 14 residues.

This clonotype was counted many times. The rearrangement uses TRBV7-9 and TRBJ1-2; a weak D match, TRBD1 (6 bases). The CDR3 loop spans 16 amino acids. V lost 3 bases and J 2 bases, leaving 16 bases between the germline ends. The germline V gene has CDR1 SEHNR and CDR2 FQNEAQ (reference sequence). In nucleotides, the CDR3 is TGTGCCAGCAGCTTCCCTCTCGGGACACACAACTATGGCTACACCTTC. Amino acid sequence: CASSFPLGTHNYGYTF. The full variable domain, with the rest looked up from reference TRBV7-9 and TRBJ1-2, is DTGVSQNPRHKITKRGQNVTFRCDPISEHNRLYWYRQTLGQGPEFLTYFQNEAQLEKSRLLSDRFSAERPKGSFSTLEIQRTEQGDSAMYLCASSFPLGTHNYGYTFGSGTRLTVV.

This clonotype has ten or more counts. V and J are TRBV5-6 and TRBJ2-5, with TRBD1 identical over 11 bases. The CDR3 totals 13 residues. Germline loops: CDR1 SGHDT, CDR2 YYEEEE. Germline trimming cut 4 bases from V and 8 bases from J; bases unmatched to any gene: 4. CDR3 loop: CASSQDRGRTQYF. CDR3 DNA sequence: TGTGCCAGCAGCCAGGACAGGGGGCGTACCCAGTACTTC.